A selection of T cell receptor beta chains follows, all from one sample in a study of blood T cell repertoires in COVID-19. Measured with immunoSEQ multiplex PCR; TCRdb has only the in-frame clones, and not every one. The sample has over 150,000 clones; 79% are singletons. Material: PBMCs or T cells enriched from blood (not recorded which). These receptors originate from a woman aged 70-85 years in a cohort exposed to, infected with or recovered from COVID-19 (not recorded which). CDR3s include the opening cysteine and the closing phenylalanine or tryptophan. D genes are given only for firm matches. Clone sizes are given selectively: once, few, many, or a class where the clone is expanded.

v_gene	j_gene	d_gene	abundance	len	CDR3aa	CDR3nt
TRBV19	TRBJ2-1	-	-	17	CASSISRWRDQYNEQFF	TGTGCCAGTAGTATAAGCCGCTGGCGGGACCAATACAATGAGCAGTTCTTC
TRBV18	TRBJ1-5	-	-	16	CASSPPGGYSNQPQHF	TGTGCCAGCTCACCACCGGGAGGTTATAGCAATCAGCCCCAGCATTTT
TRBV3-1/TRBV3-2	TRBJ2-7	TRBD2	-	15	CASSPQGGAGGEQYF	TGTGCCAGCAGCCCACAAGGAGGAGCGGGAGGAGAGCAGTACTTC
TRBV7-2	TRBJ2-5	TRBD2	-	17	CASSLVGVAGVGQTQYF	TGTGCCAGCAGCTTAGTGGGGGTAGCGGGAGTTGGGCAGACCCAGTACTTC
TRBV30	TRBJ1-2	-	-	11	CAWIQGSGYTF	TGTGCCTGGATCCAGGGGTCCGGCTACACCTTC
TRBV6-2/TRBV6-3	TRBJ1-1	-	once	14	CASSYSRQTTEAFF	TGTGCCAGCAGTTACTCGAGGCAAACCACTGAAGCTTTCTTT
TRBV6-2/TRBV6-3	TRBJ2-1	TRBD1	-	15	CASSRQGMAVNEQFF	TGTGCCAGCAGTAGACAGGGGATGGCAGTGAATGAGCAGTTCTTC
TRBV4-1	TRBJ2-7	TRBD2	-	15	CASRPSSGSSYEQYF	TGCGCCAGCAGACCCTCTAGCGGGAGCTCCTACGAGCAGTACTTC
TRBV19	TRBJ2-7	-	-	15	CASSNPSGLSYEQYF	TGTGCCAGTAGTAACCCATCTGGGCTCTCCTACGAGCAGTACTTC
TRBV5-4	TRBJ2-5	-	few	12	CAGGLNDETQYF	TGTGCCGGCGGACTGAACGACGAGACCCAGTACTTC
TRBV5-1	TRBJ2-5	-	-	11	CASSVQETQYF	TGCGCCAGCAGTGTACAAGAGACCCAGTACTTC
TRBV28	TRBJ1-5	-	-	14	CASSLIQGYQPQHF	TGTGCCAGCAGTTTAATACAGGGTTATCAGCCCCAGCATTTT
TRBV10-3	TRBJ2-5	TRBD1	-	14	CAIRPGTDEETQYF	TGTGCCATCAGGCCCGGGACAGATGAAGAGACCCAGTACTTC
TRBV29-1	TRBJ2-1	TRBD2	-	18	CSSFSPIRTSWEYNEQFF	TGCAGCAGTTTTTCCCCGATCAGGACTAGCTGGGAGTACAATGAGCAGTTCTTC
TRBV20-1	TRBJ2-1	-	-	10	CSAEVNEQFF	TGCAGTGCTGAGGTGAATGAGCAGTTCTTC
TRBV18	TRBJ1-2	-	once	14	CASSPPLQEYGYTF	TGTGCCAGCTCACCACCGTTACAGGAGTATGGCTACACCTTC
TRBV5-4	TRBJ2-2	TRBD1	-	17	CASSSQGALRLTGELFF	TGTGCCAGCAGCTCGCAGGGGGCGCTACGCTTAACCGGGGAGCTGTTTTTT
TRBV28	TRBJ1-5	-	-	13	CASSLWAGQPQHF	TGTGCCAGCAGTTTATGGGCGGGTCAGCCCCAGCATTTT
TRBV19	TRBJ2-7	TRBD2	few	17	CASSSPQTSGSSYEQYF	TGTGCCAGTAGTTCCCCGCAGACTAGCGGCAGCTCCTACGAGCAGTACTTC
TRBV5-1	TRBJ1-4	-	-	13	CASSLIQNEKLFF	TGCGCCAGCAGCTTGATTCAGAATGAAAAACTGTTTTTT
TRBV7-9	TRBJ2-1	TRBD1	few	15	CASSLGGAGGDEQFF	TGTGCCAGCAGCTTAGGGGGAGCAGGGGGAGATGAGCAGTTCTTC
TRBV25-1	TRBJ2-1	-	-	15	CASSINRQVWDEQFF	TGTGCCAGCAGCATAAATAGACAGGTTTGGGATGAGCAGTTCTTC
TRBV24-1	TRBJ2-5	TRBD1	-	20	CATSDPSPRDREPYQETQYF	TGTGCCACCAGTGATCCCTCACCCCGGGACAGGGAACCGTACCAAGAGACCCAGTACTTC
TRBV24-1	TRBJ1-4	TRBD1	-	17	CATSDPSKGQGNEKLFF	TGTGCCACCAGTGACCCGAGCAAAGGACAGGGAAATGAAAAACTGTTTTTT
TRBV10-3	TRBJ2-7	-	few	15	CATGQVQAVSYEQYF	TGTGCCACCGGCCAGGTTCAAGCGGTATCGTACGAGCAGTACTTC
TRBV4-3	TRBJ1-6	-	-	13	CASSQVRGSPLHF	TGCGCCAGCAGCCAAGTGCGAGGTTCACCCCTCCACTTT
TRBV4-2	TRBJ2-3	TRBD2	-	19	CASSQESAGISGGTDTQYF	TGTGCCAGCAGCCAAGAGTCAGCGGGAATCAGCGGGGGTACAGATACGCAGTATTTT
TRBV27	TRBJ1-1	TRBD1	-	16	CASSPIQGLWNTEAFF	TGTGCCAGCAGCCCGATACAGGGGCTCTGGAACACTGAAGCTTTCTTT
TRBV5-1	TRBJ2-1	-	-	15	CASSEASNSYNEQFF	TGCGCCAGCAGCGAGGCAAGTAACTCCTACAATGAGCAGTTCTTC
TRBV7-9	TRBJ2-1	-	-	14	CASSLVATINEQFF	TGTGCCAGCAGCTTAGTAGCGACTATCAATGAGCAGTTCTTC
TRBV28	TRBJ1-6	-	-	14	CASTRETYNSPLHF	TGTGCCAGCACCCGGGAAACCTATAATTCACCCCTCCACTTT
TRBV4-1	TRBJ1-6	TRBD1	-	15	CASIDGTGNNSPLHF	TGCGCCAGCATCGACGGGACAGGGAATAATTCACCCCTCCACTTT
TRBV18	TRBJ1-5	-	-	15	CASSFSTGANQPQHF	TGTGCCAGCTCATTCTCGACAGGAGCCAATCAGCCCCAGCATTTT
TRBV3-1/TRBV3-2	TRBJ2-3	-	many	12	CASSRQPYTQYF	TGTGCCAGCAGCCGACAGCCATATACGCAGTATTTT
TRBV6-1	TRBJ1-2	-	many	13	CASSAAPVDGYTF	TGTGCCAGCAGTGCAGCACCAGTGGATGGCTACACCTTC
TRBV3-1/TRBV3-2	TRBJ2-1	-	-	15	CASSPLAGPAVEQFF	TGTGCCAGCAGCCCCCTCGCGGGACCAGCGGTTGAGCAGTTCTTC
TRBV5-5	TRBJ2-7	TRBD1	-	15	CASSWGQDYSYEQYF	TGTGCCAGCAGCTGGGGACAGGATTACTCCTACGAGCAGTACTTC
TRBV4-3	TRBJ2-3	TRBD1	once	14	CASSPGQGVDTQYF	TGCGCCAGCAGCCCGGGACAGGGGGTAGATACGCAGTATTTT
TRBV27	TRBJ1-1	-	-	14	CASSLRGWDTEAFF	TGTGCCAGCAGTTTACGAGGGTGGGACACTGAAGCTTTCTTT
TRBV6-5	TRBJ1-2	-	-	16	CASSYSFMRGLGGYTF	TGTGCCAGCAGTTACAGCTTTATGCGGGGGCTGGGGGGCTACACCTTC
TRBV19	TRBJ1-2	-	-	12	CASSAQGSGYTF	TGTGCCAGTAGCGCACAGGGTAGCGGCTACACCTTC
TRBV6-6	TRBJ1-4	TRBD1	once	14	CATNDRGREEKLFF	TGTGCCACCAATGATAGGGGGCGCGAAGAAAAACTGTTTTTT
TRBV19	TRBJ2-7	TRBD2	-	15	CASSMGLAGASEQYF	TGTGCCAGTAGTATGGGACTAGCGGGAGCATCCGAGCAGTACTTC
TRBV28	TRBJ2-3	TRBD2	-	17	CASSLRGLAGRSDTQYF	TGTGCCAGCAGTTTAAGGGGACTAGCGGGTCGGTCAGATACGCAGTATTTT
TRBV15	TRBJ1-6	-	-	13	CATSRAGSSPLHF	TGTGCCACCAGCAGAGCCGGGAGCTCACCCCTCCACTTT
TRBV3-1/TRBV3-2	TRBJ1-4	TRBD1	-	16	CASSLYPGQGNEKLFF	TGTGCCAGCAGCCTTTATCCGGGACAGGGAAATGAAAAACTGTTTTTT
TRBV28	TRBJ2-1	-	-	14	CASSLGGGYNEQFF	TGTGCCAGCAGTTTAGGGGGAGGCTACAATGAGCAGTTCTTC
TRBV7-9	TRBJ2-7	TRBD1	-	16	CASSFNLGQGVGEQYF	TGTGCCAGCAGCTTCAACTTAGGACAGGGGGTGGGCGAGCAGTACTTC
TRBV28	TRBJ1-6	-	-	14	CASSLFEGGSPLHF	TGTGCCAGCAGTTTATTTGAGGGTGGATCACCCCTCCACTTT
TRBV6-6	TRBJ1-2	TRBD1	-	13	CASTDRGDYGYTF	TGTGCCAGCACTGACAGGGGCGACTATGGCTACACCTTC
TRBV19	TRBJ2-1	TRBD2	-	13	CASSTNYGGKQFF	TGTGCCAGTAGTACGAACTACGGGGGGAAGCAGTTCTTC
TRBV15	TRBJ1-2	TRBD1	few	14	CATQHTGVDYGYTF	TGTGCCACGCAACATACAGGGGTCGACTATGGCTACACCTTC
TRBV5-1	TRBJ1-1	TRBD1	once	14	CASSLLDRSTEAFF	TGCGCCAGCAGCTTGTTGGACAGGTCCACTGAAGCTTTCTTT